Listed here are 15 T cell receptor beta chains from one sample, sequenced in a study of T cell responses to AZD1222 COVID-19 vaccine. Clones were read by immunoSEQ multiplex PCR, and TCRdb kept only the in-frame ones, dropping some. The table lists roughly 150,000 clones, 90% of them singletons. Specimen: peripheral blood, collected on day 0 of AZD1222 vaccination. The receptors shown here come from an adult in good health.

This rearrangement joins TRBV18 to TRBJ1-4; 7 positions agree with TRBD1. Trimming took 6 bases from V and 3 from J; bases not matched to a gene: 10. Germline V gene sequence: CDR1 KGHSH, CDR2 LQKENI. This CDR3 has 16 amino acids. As DNA, the CDR3 is TGTGCCAGCTCGCGAGCCACCGGGACAGCTAATGAAAAACTGTTTTTT. It specifies CASSRATGTANEKLFF.

As DNA, the CDR3 is TGTGCCAGCAGCCCGGTTGGGACAGGGGTTTTTGGCTACACCTTC. This sequence encodes CASSPVGTGVFGYTF. The chain joins TRBV5-4 to TRBJ1-2; TRBD1 agrees at 10 bases. The CDR3 is 15 amino acids. Germline CDR1 is SGHNT and CDR2 is YYREEE (reference sequence). Trimming cost V 4 bases and J 7 bases; bases outside gene matches: 10. The full variable domain, rest sourced from reference TRBV5-4 and TRBJ1-2, is ETGVTQSPTHLIKTRGQQVTLRCSSQSGHNTVSWYQQALGQGPQFIFQYYREEENGRGNFPPRFSGLQFPNYSSELNVNALELDDSALYLCASSPVGTGVFGYTFGSGTRLTVV.

CDR3: CASSPGLAYNEQFF. For the CDR3, the DNA is TGTGCCAGCAGCCCGGGACTGGCCTACAATGAGCAGTTCTTC. V is TRBV3-1 (or the pseudogene TRBV3-2) and J is TRBJ2-1; D is perhaps TRBD2 (6 bases). CDR1 and CDR2 (germline): LGHDT, YNNKEL (reference sequence). V was pared by 4 bases and J by 2 bases, with 9 bases between. The CDR3 covers 14 residues.

The CDR3, as DNA: TGTGCCAGCAGCTCAAGGGGGGGAGATCAGCCCCAGCATTTT. Amino acids: CASSSRGGDQPQHF. V gene TRBV7-2 combines with J gene TRBJ1-5; a possible D gene is TRBD1 (6 bases). The CDR3 runs to 14 residues. The V end was cut by 4 bases, the J end by 5 bases, with 12 bases between. Germline V gene sequence: CDR1 SGHTA, CDR2 FQGNSA.

This clone was found once. This chain links TRBV4-3 with TRBJ2-7; possibly TRBD2 for D (6 bases). This CDR3 is built from 15 residues. Trimming stripped 2 bases from V and 3 bases from J, with 14 bases between. CDR1 and CDR2 from the germline V gene are LGHNA and YSLEER. CDR3 region: CASSQNWDSVYEQYF. In DNA form, the CDR3 reads TGCGCCAGCAGCCAAAATTGGGACTCAGTCTACGAGCAGTACTTC.

V gene TRBV5-4 combines with J gene TRBJ2-7, with a tentative D call TRBD2 (6 bases). CDR1 SGHNT and CDR2 YYREEE come from the germline V gene (reference sequence). V lost 4 bases, J lost 1 base, and 12 bases lay in between. The CDR3 consists of 14 residues. This CDR3 is CASSPRDSSYEQYF. The CDR3 bases are TGTGCCAGCAGCCCCCGGGACTCTTCCTACGAGCAGTACTTC. The whole variable domain, filled in from reference TRBV5-4 and TRBJ2-7, reads ETGVTQSPTHLIKTRGQQVTLRCSSQSGHNTVSWYQQALGQGPQFIFQYYREEENGRGNFPPRFSGLQFPNYSSELNVNALELDDSALYLCASSPRDSSYEQYFGPGTRLTVT.

V is TRBV2 and J is TRBJ2-7; 9 nucleotides agree with TRBD1. V lost 1 base to trimming and J lost 2 bases; unmatched junction nucleotides: 6. CDR1 SNHLY and CDR2 FYNNEI come from the germline V gene. This CDR3 is 16 amino acids long. In nucleotides, the CDR3 is TGTGCCAGCAGTGAAGTAGGGACAGGGTTGACCTACGAGCAGTACTTC. The encoded protein is CASSEVGTGLTYEQYF.

The chain uses TRBV6-5 and TRBJ2-7; 11 nucleotides agree with TRBD2. The CDR3 spans 15 residues. V shed 6 bases, J shed 3 bases, and the junction held 7 bases outside the gene matches. Per germline, CDR1 MNHEY and CDR2 SVGAGI. The DNA for the CDR3 is TGTGCCAGCAGCTCGAGGGGACTAGCGGACTACGAGCAGTACTTC. This encodes CASSSRGLADYEQYF.

This clone appeared a single time. The chain has TRBV13 and TRBJ2-5; 11 positions agree with TRBD2. The CDR3 length is 15 residues. Germline loops: CDR1 PRHDT, CDR2 FYEKMQ (reference sequence). V gave up 2 bases and J gave up 1 base; unmatched junction bases: 0. The CDR3 region has the DNA TGTGCCAGCAGCTTACTAGCGGGAGGCCAAGAGACCCAGTACTTC. Its protein product is CASSLLAGGQETQYF.

The sample holds a few counts of this clone. The chain employs TRBV13 and TRBJ1-1; D is ambiguous. Trimming removed 6 bases at V and 1 base at J, with 24 bases between. The germline V gene encodes CDR1 PRHDT and CDR2 FYEKMQ (reference sequence). The CDR3 extends over 18 amino acids. In DNA form, the CDR3 reads TGTGCCAGCAGTTCCCCCGCGGGAGGCAAGGGAGGGAACACTGAAGCTTTCTTT. This translates into CASSSPAGGKGGNTEAFF.

The chain has TRBV6-5 and TRBJ2-1; D is unresolved. Looked up from germline, CDR1 is MNHEY and CDR2 is SVGAGI. With 5 bases removed from V and 5 bases from J, the gap between germline ends came to 7 bases. The CDR3 consists of 12 residues. The CDR3 DNA reads as TGTGCCAGCAGTCCCCCGAACAATGAGCAGTTCTTC. Protein: CASSPPNNEQFF.

The chain has TRBV7-2 and TRBJ2-7; 9 positions agree with TRBD2. The J segment lost 2 bases and the V segment lost 4 bases, leaving 6 bases of the junction unmatched. The germline CDR1 and CDR2 sequences are SGHTA and FQGNSA. The CDR3 length is 15 residues. The CDR3 loop reads CASSSSSGTTYEQYF. CDR3 DNA sequence: TGTGCCAGCAGCTCCTCTAGCGGGACCACCTACGAGCAGTACTTC.

The chain has TRBV15 and TRBJ1-4; 7 bases agree with TRBD1. V trimming: 1 base; J trimming: 4 bases; junction bases outside the gene matches: 9. CDR1 is LNHNV and CDR2 is YYDKDF in the germline V gene (reference sequence). The CDR3 has 17 amino acids. CDR3 loop: CATSRGLGTEDNEKLFF. As DNA, the CDR3 is TGTGCCACCAGCAGAGGTTTGGGGACAGAGGATAATGAAAAACTGTTTTTT.

CDR3: CASSMFVRGRRTEAFF. CDR3 nucleotide sequence: TGTGCCAGTAGTATGTTCGTTAGGGGTAGAAGGACTGAAGCTTTCTTT. This sequence joins TRBV19 and TRBJ1-1; D may be TRBD1 (5 bases). There are 16 residues in the CDR3. V gave up 3 bases and J gave up 5 bases, with 19 bases separating them. CDR1 and CDR2 (germline): LNHDA, SQIVND (reference sequence).

The gene calls are TRBV11-3 and TRBJ2-2; 7 nucleotides line up with TRBD1. Germline loops: CDR1 SGHNT, CDR2 YENEEA. The CDR3 has 16 amino acids. Trimming took 4 bases from V and 0 from J; bases not matched to a gene: 5. Here the CDR3 reads CASSSVGTANTGELFF. The CDR3 DNA is TGTGCCAGCAGCTCAGTGGGGACAGCGAACACCGGGGAGCTGTTTTTT.